The table lists the clone carrying this T cell receptor (beta chain) with many counts. Its antigen is not identified. The junction departs from germline at one end; a sequencing error may be responsible. Genomic DNA yielded TCR beta CDR3, amplified by two-round multiplex PCR. Amplification during the initial PCR round employed primers specific to each TRBV and TRBJ gene. TCRdb re-derived calls from the multiplex PCR reads in MiXCR, one entry per CDR3 protein. The sample holds 30,000 to 40,000 distinct CDR3 sequences, 32% seen once. There are 11 residues in the CDR3. Per the germline V gene, CDR1 is SQVTM and CDR2 is ANQGSEA. This sample is part of a study of prognosis after radiotherapy for stage I lung cancer. Study findings and constraints: Any tumor specificity that the expanded TCR clones may have had was not determined.

This sequence joins TRBV29-1 and TRBJ1-2, with D perhaps matching TRBD1 (5 bases). This TCR was sampled from a donor aged 50 or older with non-small cell lung cancer. The sequences come from PBMCs, collected before or after stereotactic body radiation therapy (not recorded which). CDR3 sequence (DNA): TGCAGCGTTGAAGATGGGGGACCGCGAGTCTTC. Protein product: CSVEDGGPRVF.